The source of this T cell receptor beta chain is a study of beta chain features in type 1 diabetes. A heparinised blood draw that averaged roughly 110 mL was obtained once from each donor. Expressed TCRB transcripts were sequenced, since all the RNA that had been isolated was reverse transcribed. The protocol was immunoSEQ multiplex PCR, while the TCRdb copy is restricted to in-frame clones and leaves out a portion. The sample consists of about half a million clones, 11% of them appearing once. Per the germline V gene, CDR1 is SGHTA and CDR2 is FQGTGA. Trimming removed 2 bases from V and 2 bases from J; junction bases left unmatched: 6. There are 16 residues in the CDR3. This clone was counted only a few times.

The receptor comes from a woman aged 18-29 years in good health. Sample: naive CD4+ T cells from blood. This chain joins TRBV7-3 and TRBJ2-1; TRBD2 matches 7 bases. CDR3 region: CASSLLSSGTYNEQFF. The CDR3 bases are TGTGCCAGCAGCTTATTGTCTAGCGGAACCTACAATGAGCAGTTCTTC.